The rows below give T cell receptor beta chains drawn from one sample of a study of patients and donors after allogeneic stem cell transplantation. TCRdb re-derived calls from the RT-PCR reads in MiXCR, one entry per CDR3 protein. The table lists approximately 220,000 distinct CDR3 sequences, 38% of them singletons. The sequencing sample was made of blood, either unsorted or a sorted T cell fraction (not recorded which). These receptors were collected from a human donor who was either an allogeneic HSCT recipient or a stem cell or donor lymphocyte infusion donor (not recorded which). It is not recorded whose cells these are; they may come from a transplant donor. Both conserved end residues are part of each CDR3. D genes are given only for firm matches. For some rows the clone size is stated as once, few or many, or as a class when expanded; others skip it.

J	size	V	D	CDR3	DNA
TRBJ2-5	.	TRBV12-3/TRBV12-4	TRBD2	CASSLAFSSGGQETQYF	TGTGCCAGCAGTTTAGCGTTTTCTAGCGGGGGACAAGAGACCCAGTACTTC
TRBJ2-2	.	TRBV6-5	.	CASSSRGTGELFF	TGTGCCAGCAGTTCTCGGGGCACCGGGGAGCTGTTTTTT
TRBJ2-5	.	TRBV5-1	TRBD1	CASSPTGSETQYF	TGCGCCAGCAGCCCGACAGGGTCAGAGACCCAGTACTTC
TRBJ1-1	few	TRBV5-1	.	CASSFGRNLNTEAFF	TGCGCCAGCAGCTTTGGTCGGAATTTGAACACTGAAGCTTTCTTT
TRBJ1-4	.	TRBV20-1	.	CSASRVGEKLFF	TGCAGTGCTAGTAGGGTTGGGGAAAAACTGTTTTTT
TRBJ1-1	few	TRBV12-3/TRBV12-4	.	CASLRGPGTEAFF	TGTGCCAGCCTCCGGGGCCCGGGGACTGAAGCTTTCTTT
TRBJ1-4	.	TRBV7-2	.	CASSLAGGLANEKLFF	TGTGCCAGCAGCTTAGCGGGCGGGCTCGCTAATGAAAAACTGTTTTTT
TRBJ2-1	.	TRBV20-1	TRBD2	CSRTSGAYSGGEQFF	TGCAGTCGGACTAGCGGGGCCTACTCCGGGGGCGAGCAGTTCTTC
TRBJ2-1	.	TRBV20-1	TRBD1	CSAMTGSEQFF	TGCAGTGCCATGACAGGGAGTGAGCAGTTCTTC
TRBJ2-7	.	TRBV5-6	.	CASSLFLLTPREQYF	TGTGCCAGCAGCTTGTTCCTTTTGACACCGAGGGAGCAGTACTTC
TRBJ1-2	.	TRBV10-2	.	CASRGRGGYTF	TGCGCCAGCAGGGGAAGGGGTGGCTACACCTTC
TRBJ1-4	.	TRBV5-1	.	CASSLAGGEHEKLFF	TGCGCCAGCAGCTTGGCCGGAGGGGAGCATGAAAAACTGTTTTTT
TRBJ1-6	.	TRBV5-1	TRBD1	CASSPPGQGTSPLHF	TGCGCCAGCAGTCCTCCGGGACAGGGAACTTCACCCCTCCACTTT
TRBJ1-5	many	TRBV10-2	.	CASRIGGLQPQHF	TGCGCCAGCAGAATCGGGGGGCTTCAGCCCCAGCATTTT
TRBJ2-7	.	TRBV11-2	.	CASSQTEPWGQYF	TGTGCCAGCAGCCAGACAGAGCCTTGGGGGCAGTACTTC
TRBJ1-2	.	TRBV3-1	TRBD1	CASSRGQANYGYTF	TGTGCCAGCAGCCGCGGACAGGCAAACTATGGCTACACCTTC
TRBJ1-1	few	TRBV20-1	.	CSAPVLEVNTEAFF	TGCAGTGCCCCGGTTTTGGAGGTGAACACTGAAGCTTTCTTT
TRBJ1-2	.	TRBV20-1	.	CSARSGQGYGYTF	TGCAGTGCTAGGTCGGGACAAGGCTATGGCTACACCTTC
TRBJ2-3	few	TRBV20-1	.	CSARDSTVTENTDTQYF	TGCAGTGCTAGAGATTCGACAGTCACTGAAAACACAGATACGCAGTATTTT
TRBJ2-3	.	TRBV7-9	.	CASSLVGDTQYF	TGTGCCAGCAGTTTGGTTGGTGATACGCAGTATTTT
TRBJ1-4	.	TRBV15	TRBD1	CATSRDLFSQGGLGNEKLFF	TGTGCCACCAGCAGAGATCTGTTTTCACAGGGGGGTCTCGGTAATGAAAAACTGTTTTTT